This section outlines one T cell receptor beta chain sequence together with its context. Its antigen remains unidentified. Samples were taken at baseline and on day 1 of cycles 4 and 7. The data originate from a study of OX40 agonist ivuxolimab in advanced cancers. The CDR3 length is 15 residues. The ends were cut back, 2 bases at V and 0 bases at J, with 9 bases in the middle. Germline CDR1 reads MNHEY; CDR2 reads SVGAGI. Study-level findings and limits: On average, CD8+ T cells showed a greater number of expanded clones than CD4+.

Produced via immunoSEQ multiplex PCR; TCRdb's table is partial and in-frame only. The sample holds about 62,000 clones, approximately 88% seen once. The input for sequencing was CD4+ or CD8+ T cells sorted from blood, taken in a trial of the OX40 agonist ivuxolimab. The origin of this receptor is an adult with an advanced solid tumor such as melanoma, head and neck, liver or kidney cancer. This sequence joins TRBV6-5 and TRBJ2-3, with D unresolved. The CDR3, as DNA: TGTGCCAGCAGTTACACAGCGTCTAGCACAGATACGCAGTATTTT. It translates to CASSYTASSTDTQYF.